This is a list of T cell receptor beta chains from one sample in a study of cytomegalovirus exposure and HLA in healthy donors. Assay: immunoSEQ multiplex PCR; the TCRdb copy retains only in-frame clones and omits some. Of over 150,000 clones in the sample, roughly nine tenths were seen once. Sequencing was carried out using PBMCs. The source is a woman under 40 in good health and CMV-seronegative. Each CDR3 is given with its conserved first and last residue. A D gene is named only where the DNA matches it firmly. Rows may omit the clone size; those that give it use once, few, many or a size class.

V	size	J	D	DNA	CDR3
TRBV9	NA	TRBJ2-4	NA	TGTGCCAGCAGCGTAGGGGGAGCCAAAAACATTCAGTACTTC	CASSVGGAKNIQYF
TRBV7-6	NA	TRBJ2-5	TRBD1	TGTGCCAGCAGCTTAGGAAGGACAGGGGCATTGGAGACCCAGTACTTC	CASSLGRTGALETQYF
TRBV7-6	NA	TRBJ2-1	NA	TGTGCCAGCAGCTTGGGGAACCGGGACGGGCGGGGCAATGAGCAGTTCTTC	CASSLGNRDGRGNEQFF
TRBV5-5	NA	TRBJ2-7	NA	TGTGCCAGCAGCTTCCCGGGCTACGAGCAGTACTTC	CASSFPGYEQYF
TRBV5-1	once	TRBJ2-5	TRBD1	TGCGCCAGCAGCAAACAGGGGATCGCGGAGACCCAGTACTTC	CASSKQGIAETQYF
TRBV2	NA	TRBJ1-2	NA	TGTGCCAGCAGTGAAATAAGGAATAACTATGGCTACACCTTC	CASSEIRNNYGYTF
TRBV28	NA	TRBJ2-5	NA	TGTGCCAGCAGTTTGTATAGACAGGCCCTGGGGACCCAGTACTTC	CASSLYRQALGTQYF
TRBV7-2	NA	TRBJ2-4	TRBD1	TGTGCCAGCAGCTATCTACCGGGACAGGATGCCAAAAACATTCAGTACTTC	CASSYLPGQDAKNIQYF
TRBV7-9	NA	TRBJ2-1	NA	TGTGCCAGCAGCTATTTCGGGAGTTCCTACAATGAGCAGTTCTTC	CASSYFGSSYNEQFF
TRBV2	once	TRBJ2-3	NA	TGTGCCAGCAGTGAAATGAGAAATACGCAGTATTTT	CASSEMRNTQYF
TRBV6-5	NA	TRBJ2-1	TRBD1	TGTGCCAGCAGGCAAATAACAGGGGGCGGTGAGCAGTTCTTC	CASRQITGGGEQFF
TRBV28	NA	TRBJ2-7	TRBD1	TGTGCCAGCAGTTTCCCGGGACAGCCCTACGAGCAGTACTTC	CASSFPGQPYEQYF
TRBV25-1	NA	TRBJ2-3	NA	TGTGCCAGCAGTGAATATATGACGGACTCGCTAGATACGCAGTATTTT	CASSEYMTDSLDTQYF
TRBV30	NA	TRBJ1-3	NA	TGTGCTTCCCCCGGGCCCGGAAACACCATATATTTT	CASPGPGNTIYF
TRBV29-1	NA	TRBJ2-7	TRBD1	TGCAGCGTTCGTAACCCGGGACAGGGAACCTCCTACGAGCAGTACTTC	CSVRNPGQGTSYEQYF
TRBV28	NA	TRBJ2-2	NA	TGTGCCAGCAGTTTAGTCACCGGGGAGCTGTTTTTT	CASSLVTGELFF
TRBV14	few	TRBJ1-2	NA	TGTGCCAGCAGCCATAGACGGGGAGGTAGCGATGGCTACACCTTC	CASSHRRGGSDGYTF
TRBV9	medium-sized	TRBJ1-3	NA	TGTGCCAGCAGCCCTCAAGGGAGTACACGAAACACCATATATTTT	CASSPQGSTRNTIYF
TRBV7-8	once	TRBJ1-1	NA	TGTGCCAGCAGCCGGTTCGACAGGAACACTGAAGCTTTCTTT	CASSRFDRNTEAFF
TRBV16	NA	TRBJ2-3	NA	TGTGCCAGCAGCCAAGCGGGACGGCGGAGCACAGATACGCAGTATTTT	CASSQAGRRSTDTQYF
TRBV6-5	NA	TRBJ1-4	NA	TGTGCCAGCAGCCGGGACGCCTCTCAGGGGGAAAAACTGTTTTTT	CASSRDASQGEKLFF
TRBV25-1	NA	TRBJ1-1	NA	TGTGCCAGCAGTGCCGCAGGGTGGGGCACTGAAGCTTTCTTT	CASSAAGWGTEAFF
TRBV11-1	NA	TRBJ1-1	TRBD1	TGTGCCAGCAGCTTATCGGGACAGGGGAGGGGAAACACTGAAGCTTTCTTT	CASSLSGQGRGNTEAFF
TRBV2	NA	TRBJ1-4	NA	TGTGCCAGCACCCAGGGGAATGTGATGGAAAAACTGTTTTTT	CASTQGNVMEKLFF